This record covers a single T cell receptor (beta chain). Its specific antigen is unknown. No qualities accompany the bases; no much larger clone lies one base away. The record originates from a study of radiotherapy plus CTLA-4 blockade in lung cancer listed by TCRdb under 2018. Study-wide context: Objective responses occurred in approximately 17% of enrolled patients, and about 33% achieved disease control. Overall study results and their limits: After treatment with radiotherapy and ipilimumab, TCR clones that came from tumors expanded in the peripheral blood. The strongest predictors of response, as reported, were early dynamic changes in blood T cell clones along with a rise in serum interferon-beta after radiation.

In this study, focal radiation therapy paired with CTLA-4 blockade (ipilimumab) was tested in patients who had chemo-refractory metastatic non-small-cell lung cancer. Taken from the germline V gene, the CDR1 and CDR2 loops are LGHNA and YNFKEQ. Between the V and J ends, shortened by 1 base and 4 bases respectively, the junction contains 11 bases. Including cysteine and phenylalanine, the CDR3 has 15 amino acids. The only DNA kept is the CDR3, 45 bases in frame from the first base. Libraries were made using the immunoSEQ multiplex PCR assay. TCRdb retrieved this table from immuneACCESS and kept in-frame rearrangements only. Not all clones are present; in checked studies, unresolved V genes account for under half, and no reason is known for the remainder. This sample has more than 90,000 clones in its table, and nearly 80% of those were observed once. About 5% of the sample is taken by the ten largest.

The V gene is TRBV4-2 and the J gene is TRBJ2-1; the D segment cannot be called with confidence. The source of this sequence is a human donor with non-small cell lung cancer who had a partial response to radiotherapy plus ipilimumab. Here the sequenced sample was peripheral blood, taken from a patient treated with radiotherapy plus ipilimumab. The CDR3 protein: CASSQVGNLYNEQFF. The DNA is as follows: TGTGCCAGCAGCCAAGTTGGCAACCTGTACAATGAGCAGTTCTTC.